The 28 T cell receptor beta chains in this list originate from one sample, sequenced in a study of blood T cells in healthy people across ages (dated by TCRdb to the mid-2010s). Library preparation was by 5' RACE. Sequencing used an Illumina HiSeq 2500. A second PCR of roughly 7 to 11 cycles was performed with a sample-barcoded 5' primer and a J-beta primer mix. TCRdb reprocessed the public reads (quality trimming at Q25 with fastp, clone calling with MiXCR) and kept in-frame beta chains. All rows with the same CDR3 protein become a single entry with the most common DNA and genes. This sample holds around 1,600,000 distinct CDR3 sequences; under 55% were observed only once. The ten largest make up around 4% of the sample. Sequenced: blood. These receptors were taken from a woman between 18 and 29 years old in good health.

This clonotype was picked up a small number of times. V usage is TRBV6-2 or TRBV6-3 and J usage is TRBJ1-5; D is perhaps TRBD1 (5 bases). This CDR3 is built from 15 residues. V was cut by 2 bases and J by 4 bases, with 12 bases left in between. Germline CDR1 reads MNHEY; CDR2 reads SVGEGT. In nucleotides, the CDR3 is TGTGCCAGCAGTTACCCAGGGAGATGGAATCAGCCCCAGCATTTT. The encoded protein is CASSYPGRWNQPQHF.

The J gene is TRBJ2-3, the V gene TRBV6-5; D gene uncertain. The germline gives CDR1 MNHEY, CDR2 SVGAGI. The V and J ends lost 0 bases and 4 bases respectively, with 11 bases between them. CDR3 length: 15 residues. In DNA, the CDR3 is TGTGCCAGCAGTTACTCAGTCGGCGGTGCAGATACGCAGTATTTT. It encodes CASSYSVGGADTQYF.

This chain joins TRBV7-9 and TRBJ2-1; a possible D gene is TRBD1 (6 bases). Germline loops: CDR1 SEHNR, CDR2 FQNEAQ (reference sequence). The CDR3 sequence is 15 residues long. V was pared by 1 base and J by 6 bases, with 13 bases between. The CDR3 reads CASSLGTEAPNEQFF. CDR3 coding DNA: TGTGCCAGCAGCTTAGGGACAGAGGCGCCCAATGAGCAGTTCTTC. The full variable domain, completed using reference TRBV7-9 and TRBJ2-1, is DTGVSQNPRHKITKRGQNVTFRCDPISEHNRLYWYRQTLGQGPEFLTYFQNEAQLEKSRLLSDRFSAERPKGSFSTLEIQRTEQGDSAMYLCASSLGTEAPNEQFFGPGTRLTVL.

V is TRBV6-6 and J is TRBJ1-4, with TRBD1 matching 7 bases. Germline CDR1 MNHNY, CDR2 SVGAGI (reference sequence). The CDR3 is made up of 14 amino acids. Trimming cost V 7 bases and J 7 bases; bases outside gene matches: 9. The CDR3 DNA reads TGTGCCAGCAAGATTACAGGGGCCAGTGAAAAACTGTTTTTT. It specifies CASKITGASEKLFF.

The chain couples TRBV6-5 to TRBJ2-7; 10 bases fit TRBD2. CDR1 is MNHEY and CDR2 is SVGAGI in the germline V gene. CDR3 length equals 18 residues. Trimming took 0 bases from V and 4 from J; bases not matched to a gene: 12. The CDR3 spells CASSYSSGRAQTRYEQYF. The CDR3 nucleotides read TGTGCCAGCAGTTACTCGAGCGGGAGGGCCCAGACTAGGTACGAGCAGTACTTC.

This sequence joins TRBV7-2 and TRBJ1-1, with D perhaps TRBD1 (5 bases). This CDR3 has 16 amino acids. Trimming removed 5 bases at V and 4 bases at J, with 20 bases between. The germline V gene has CDR1 SGHTA and CDR2 FQGNSA. The CDR3 DNA is TGTGCCAGCAGCCCAACCCGGGATCTCGGGGCCACTGAAGCTTTCTTT. Translation: CASSPTRDLGATEAFF.

This clonotype was detected only a few times. The chain employs TRBV5-1 and TRBJ2-5; a possible D gene is TRBD1 (6 bases). The CDR3 sequence is 14 residues long. From germline, CDR1 is SGHRS and CDR2 YFSETQ. The V and J ends lost 4 bases and 3 bases respectively, with 13 bases between them. CDR3 bases: TGCGCCAGCAGCAACGGACAGAGAGAAGAGACCCAGTACTTC. This encodes CASSNGQREETQYF.

This clonotype has more than one count but fewer than ten. The chain joins TRBV6-5 to TRBJ2-1, with a possible D match to TRBD2 (5 bases). The ends were cut back, 6 bases at V and 9 bases at J, with 15 bases in the middle. The germline CDR1 and CDR2 sequences are MNHEY and SVGAGI. This CDR3 region has 13 residues. The CDR3 sequence: CASSYNGNGEQFF. CDR3 sequence (DNA): TGTGCCAGCAGCTATAACGGGAATGGTGAGCAGTTCTTC.

Of note for this clonotype: One junction end does not reproduce the germline sequence, and a read error may be involved. The J gene is TRBJ1-5, the V gene TRBV7-2, with a tentative D call TRBD1 (6 bases). The CDR3 has 16 amino acids. CDR1 is SGHTA and CDR2 is FQGNSA in the germline V gene. CDR3 in DNA: TGTGCCAGCAACACGGGGGCAGCAAAAAGCAGTCAGCCCCAGCATTTT. It codes for CASNTGAAKSSQPQHF.

The J gene is TRBJ2-5, the V gene TRBV27; 12 bases fit TRBD2. The J call may not be correct, given that the DNA end is closer to TRBJ2-7. Germline V CDR1 and CDR2: MNHEY, SMNVEV (reference sequence). The CDR3 totals 15 residues. The CDR3 sequence: CASSLLPTSGSEQYF. CDR3 in DNA: TGTGCCAGCAGTTTATTACCGACTAGCGGGAGCGAGCAGTACTTC.

This clonotype occurred many times. This chain links TRBV4-2 with TRBJ2-7; D perhaps matches TRBD2 (6 bases). V was shortened by 0 bases and J by 2 bases, with 14 bases between the two germline ends. The CDR3 is 16 residues long. From germline, CDR1 is LGHNA and CDR2 YNFKEQ. The CDR3 spells CASSQEVGGFAYEQYF. CDR3 in DNA: TGTGCCAGCAGCCAAGAGGTGGGGGGTTTCGCCTACGAGCAGTACTTC.

The V and J genes are TRBV20-1 and TRBJ2-5; 9 bases agree with TRBD1. With the DNA end fitting TRBJ2-7 better, the J assignment may be wrong. This CDR3 comprises 17 residues. CDR1 and CDR2 (germline): DFQATT, SNEGSKA (reference sequence). In DNA form, the CDR3 reads TGCAGTGCTAGAGATCGGGACAGGGCGTTTTCCCCCTACGAGCAGTACTTC. Translation gives CSARDRDRAFSPYEQYF.

The gene calls are TRBV4-3 and TRBJ2-1; D gene uncertain. CDR3 length equals 18 residues. From germline, CDR1 is LGHNA and CDR2 YSLEER. Trimming took 3 bases from V and 0 from J, leaving 18 bases between them. CDR3 loop: CASSQYPDSGYSYNEQFF. The CDR3 bases are TGCGCCAGCAGCCAGTACCCGGATTCCGGATACTCCTACAATGAGCAGTTCTTC.

The chain has TRBV19 and TRBJ1-1; D unclear. CDR1 is LNHDA, CDR2 SQIVND, per germline (reference sequence). The CDR3 loop spans 13 amino acids. V was trimmed by 11 bases and J by 4 bases, leaving 17 bases between them. CDR3 bases: TGTGCCGCCCGAGGAGGGTTTGGCACTGAAGCTTTCTTT. Amino acids: CAARGGFGTEAFF.

This chain uses TRBV28 with TRBJ1-2, with 7 nucleotides matching TRBD1. CDR3 length: 12 residues. CDR1 is MDHEN, CDR2 SYDVKM, per germline. The trim removed 0 bases at V and 12 bases at J, leaving 4 bases unmatched. The CDR3 DNA reads TGTGCCAGCAGTTTATGGTGGACAGGTAACACCTTC. It specifies CASSLWWTGNTF.

This rearrangement joins TRBV25-1 to TRBJ1-2; weak D call: TRBD1 (6 bases). Trimming cost V 5 bases and J 6 bases, with 13 bases left between them. The CDR3 has 13 amino acids. The V gene's germline CDR1 is MGHDK and CDR2 SYGVNS. The CDR3 bases are TGTGCCAGCAGTATAGGACAGTCCGATGGCTACACCTTC. Its protein is CASSIGQSDGYTF.

This clonotype was detected ten times or more. V and J are TRBV18 and TRBJ2-7, with TRBD1 identical over 11 bases. The germline V gene has CDR1 KGHSH and CDR2 LQKENI. The V gene end was trimmed by 2 bases and the J gene end by 0 bases; junction bases not matched to a gene: 0. This CDR3 spans 15 amino acids. DNA of the CDR3: TGTGCCAGCTCACCAGGGACAGGGGGCTCCTACGAGCAGTACTTC. As protein: CASSPGTGGSYEQYF.

This chain joins TRBV4-3 and TRBJ2-1; D tentatively reads TRBD1 or TRBD2 (6 bases each). This CDR3 spans 14 amino acids. V was clipped by 0 bases and J by 12 bases, with 15 bases between them. Germline V gene data show CDR1 as LGHNA and CDR2 as YSLEER. The DNA for the CDR3 is TGCGCCAGCAGCCAAGAGATTTCCGGGGGCGGGCAGTTCTTC. Amino acid sequence: CASSQEISGGGQFF.

The gene calls are TRBV4-3 and TRBJ2-1, with D tentatively TRBD1 or TRBD2 (5 bases each). CDR3 size: 15 residues. V lost 6 bases, J lost 7 bases, and 19 bases lay in between. The germline gives CDR1 LGHNA, CDR2 YSLEER. This CDR3 is CASRVGTASSNEQFF. CDR3 nucleotide sequence: TGCGCCAGCAGAGTAGGGACCGCCTCATCGAATGAGCAGTTCTTC.

The chain has TRBV20-1 and TRBJ2-7, with D hard to call. The CDR3 has 13 amino acids. The ends were cut back, 6 bases at V and 1 base at J, with 13 bases in the middle. CDR1 and CDR2 (germline): DFQATT, SNEGSKA (reference sequence). This CDR3 reads CSASQGPSYEQYF. For the CDR3, the DNA is TGCAGTGCCTCTCAAGGACCATCCTACGAGCAGTACTTC.

This clonotype came up a few times. The CDR3: CSAPWGGVSTDTQYF. CDR3 in DNA: TGCAGTGCTCCGTGGGGGGGGGTATCCACAGATACGCAGTATTTT. J is TRBJ2-3 and V is TRBV20-1; 7 nucleotides align to TRBD2. V shed 5 bases and J 2 bases; nucleotides not matched to a gene: 10. This CDR3 is 15 amino acids long. In germline, CDR1 is DFQATT, CDR2 SNEGSKA (reference sequence).

Many counts were recorded for this clonotype. The chain carries TRBV2 and TRBJ2-5; D possibly corresponds to TRBD2 (5 bases). Germline CDR1 reads SNHLY; CDR2 reads FYNNEI. This CDR3 is 13 amino acids long. V lost 5 bases, J lost 5 bases, and 12 bases lay in between. This CDR3 reads CASSSGPLETQYF. The DNA for the CDR3 is TGTGCCAGCAGTAGCGGCCCCCTGGAGACCCAGTACTTC.

The chain employs TRBV27 and TRBJ2-3, with D possibly TRBD2 on 6 matching bases. CDR3 length equals 15 residues. V was pared by 6 bases and J by 0 bases, with 13 bases between. Germline CDR1 reads MNHEY; CDR2 reads SMNVEV (reference sequence). CDR3 nucleotide sequence: TGTGCCAGCAGCGACAGCGGGCTCAGCACAGATACGCAGTATTTT. It specifies CASSDSGLSTDTQYF.

Only a few counts were recorded for this clonotype. The CDR3 here is CSATQNAGGLGDTQYF. The CDR3 nucleotides are TGCAGTGCTACTCAGAACGCGGGAGGGCTCGGGGATACGCAGTATTTT. The chain joins TRBV20-1 to TRBJ2-3; 9 bases are shared with TRBD2. CDR3 length: 16 residues. With V trimmed by 4 bases and J by 6 bases, 14 bases remained unmatched. The germline CDR1 and CDR2 sequences are DFQATT and SNEGSKA (reference sequence).

The chain uses TRBV4-3 and TRBJ2-3; 9 bases line up with TRBD2. Germline trimming cut 1 base from V and 1 base from J; bases unmatched to any gene: 6. The germline V gene encodes CDR1 LGHNA and CDR2 YSLEER. This CDR3 has 17 residues. The CDR3 loop reads CASSQAPVAGGTDTQYF. Here the CDR3 DNA reads TGCGCCAGCAGCCAAGCCCCTGTAGCGGGGGGCACAGATACGCAGTATTTT.

The chain recombines TRBV27 with TRBJ2-7; D possibly uses TRBD1 or TRBD2 (6 bases each). Germline V gene data show CDR1 as MNHEY and CDR2 as SMNVEV (reference sequence). This CDR3 has 14 residues. Deletions cut 0 bases from V and 6 bases from J, with 12 bases between. In DNA form, the CDR3 reads TGTGCCAGCAGTTTATCAGGGGGAGGCGGCGAGCAGTACTTC. Encoded protein: CASSLSGGGGEQYF.

This clonotype was found a few times. The chain links TRBV4-2 to TRBJ2-1; TRBD2 aligns across 11 bases. After removal of 3 bases from V and 9 bases from J, the junction contained 7 bases not matched to a gene. The CDR3 spans 15 residues. The germline V gene has CDR1 LGHNA and CDR2 YNFKEQ. The CDR3 spells CASSHSSGRSAEQFF. CDR3 bases: TGTGCCAGCAGCCATTCTAGCGGGAGGTCCGCTGAGCAGTTCTTC.

This clonotype was recorded many times. This chain links TRBV29-1 with TRBJ2-7; D gene unclear. Germline-derived CDR1 and CDR2 are SQVTM and ANQGSEA. This CDR3 is 13 amino acids long. With 0 bases removed from V and 1 base from J, the gap between germline ends came to 7 bases. The CDR3 reads CSVEEHGSYEQYF. The CDR3 bases are TGCAGCGTTGAAGAACACGGGTCCTACGAGCAGTACTTC.